These 5 T cell receptor beta chains came from one sample sequenced in a study of cytomegalovirus exposure and HLA in healthy donors. PCR primers comprised 60 Vbeta and 13 Jbeta primers. Some clones are missing from TCRdb's copy, which holds only in-frame ones; the method was immunoSEQ multiplex PCR. Across just under 90,000 clones, the top ten clones capture 5.5% of the sample. The sample was PBMCs. The origin of the receptors is a girl aged 5 to 17 in good health and CMV-seropositive.

V gene TRBV5-1 combines with J gene TRBJ1-2; D gene ambiguous. V gave up 0 bases and J gave up 2 bases, with 8 bases separating them. The V gene's germline CDR1 is SGHRS and CDR2 YFSETQ. This CDR3 region has 14 residues. CDR3 sequence: CASSLAPGNYGYTF. For the CDR3, the DNA is TGCGCCAGCAGCTTGGCCCCGGGAAACTATGGCTACACCTTC.

The gene calls are TRBV11-2 and TRBJ2-1; TRBD2 aligns across 7 bases. Germline V gives CDR1 SGHAT, CDR2 FQNNGV. J lost 5 bases, V lost 6 bases, and 4 bases had no gene match. CDR3 length: 13 amino acids. CDR3 sequence: CASRRGRDNEQFF. The DNA for the CDR3 is TGTGCCAGCAGACGTGGGAGGGACAATGAGCAGTTCTTC.

This chain connects TRBV6-5 to TRBJ2-7; a possible D gene is TRBD1 (6 bases). Trimming took 0 bases from V and 6 from J, leaving 9 bases between them. Germline assignment: CDR1 MNHEY and CDR2 SVGAGI. The CDR3 loop spans 13 amino acids. This CDR3 reads CASSYSKGGEQYF. The CDR3 DNA follows: TGTGCCAGCAGTTACTCGAAAGGGGGCGAGCAGTACTTC.

This chain connects TRBV29-1 to TRBJ1-1; perhaps TRBD1 as D (6 bases). Germline-derived CDR1 and CDR2 are SQVTM and ANQGSEA. Trimming took 6 bases from V and 0 from J, leaving 11 bases between them. The CDR3 spans 13 residues. The CDR3 reads CSVSGTMNTEAFF. CDR3 in DNA: TGCAGCGTATCCGGGACAATGAACACTGAAGCTTTCTTT.

The V call is TRBV30, the J call TRBJ1-2; D call uncertain. Trimming left V 5 bases short and J 4 bases short, with 5 bases between. The CDR3 is 10 residues long. CDR1 GTSNPN and CDR2 SVGIG come from the germline V gene (reference sequence). The CDR3 here is CAWHSYGYTF. CDR3 nucleotides: TGTGCCTGGCATTCCTATGGCTACACCTTC.